This note documents a single T cell receptor beta chain sequence. This sample is drawn from a study of blood T cell repertoires in COVID-19. Study summary: Samples of COVID-19 (acute and convalescent) were obtained from the United States, Italy and Spain. T cells, B-cell-depleted T cells, or PBMCs supplied cDNA or gDNA.

The method was immunoSEQ multiplex PCR; TCRdb's version includes in-frame clones alone and lacks a portion of them. The profile shows some 170,000 clones, about four fifths of them singletons. The CDR3 contains 15 residues. V was pared by 4 bases and J by 8 bases, with 18 bases between. The V gene's germline CDR1 is SEHNR and CDR2 FQNEAQ (reference sequence). Specimen: peripheral blood. The TCR sequence derives from a man in his fifties or sixties with active or convalescent COVID-19. The chain couples TRBV7-9 to TRBJ2-1; D is perhaps TRBD2 (7 bases). CDR3 amino acids: CASSSGGHLYYEQFF. The CDR3 DNA follows: TGTGCCAGCAGCTCGGGGGGACACTTGTACTATGAGCAGTTCTTC.